This T cell receptor (beta chain) appears in the sequencing data of a study of CXCR3-negative and CXCR3-positive naive CD8 T cells (dated by TCRdb to about 2019). At the level of the whole study: About 150 million TRB reads were obtained in total, roughly 1.5 +/- 0.3 million reads per library. Data from 11 donors, pooled across two independent experiments, went into the diversity and physicochemical repertoire analyses. For the TRBV-TRBJ cluster analysis, the naive subsets came from roughly 5 donors, while the memory cells came from 3 donors. General conclusions and limits of the study: Similar TRBV-TRBJ usage was shown by naive CXCR3-negative and CXCR3-positive cells from the same donor, whereas distinct patterns were shown by memory cells. Because surface CD5, which is linked to self-reactivity in mice, was comparable between the naive subsets, TCR interaction strength was also inferred from TRB CDR3 physicochemical properties. Because CXCR3 expression was partially decreased after cryopreservation, freshly isolated PBMCs were used for most assays. Compared with CXCR3-negative naive cells, CXCR3-positive naive cells had TRB CDR3s with higher hydrophobicity (lower Kidera factor 4), lower energy, and higher strength and volume indices. Both naive subsets had comparably high repertoire diversity, while memory CD8+ T cells had much lower repertoire diversity.

Each CD8+ T cell subset was flow-sorted in triplicate, with fewer than 350,000 cells per subset placed directly into RLT lysis buffer. To exclude memory contaminants, naive CD8+ T cells were stringently defined as CD45RO-CCR7+CD27+CD95-. Standard density gradient centrifugation was used to isolate peripheral blood mononuclear cells from buffy coats. A FACSAria III was used to flow-sort naive CXCR3-negative and CXCR3-positive CD8+ T cells. Total RNA was extracted from sorted cells with an RNeasy Mini Kit. As concerns this clonotype: Its antigen target is currently unknown.

The data were produced on a NextSeq 550. The Human TCR Profiling Kit (MiLaboratory) was used to make UMI-labeled 5' RACE TRB cDNA libraries. The full amount of extracted RNA was used for cDNA synthesis, and the full amount of resulting cDNA was used for PCR amplification. The libraries were made side by side, with each library going through the same number of PCR cycles. The authors' pipeline ran thus. About 53,000 +/- 10,000 unique UMI-labeled TRB cDNA molecules per library were extracted with MIGEC and MiXCR, with at least two reads per UMI required. Each library averaged about 38,000 +/- 11,000 functional in-frame TRB CDR3 nucleotide clonotypes without stop codons. Diversity metrics, including normalized Shannon-Wiener and Chao1, were computed in VDJtools after downsampling to 5000 UMI-labeled TRB molecules per sample. VDJtools computed clonotype-size-weighted physicochemical properties of the central five CDR3 residues: interaction energy, strength, volume and Kidera factor 4. Following reprocessing of the reads by TCRdb, the data hold one row per CDR3 protein sequence and no DNA is available. The V and J calls and clone size are TCRdb's, not the authors'. This sample's table has entries for 100,000 to 150,000 distinct CDR3 sequences. Of the sample, 0.59% falls within the top ten clones.

The sample taken for sequencing was naive CXCR3+ CD8+ T cells from blood. This specimen's cell subset or site label, interpreted: CD45RO-CCR7+CD27+CD95- naive CD8+ T cells expressing CXCR3 (TNR3+). The receptor comes from a human donor in good health. Some clones in this sample may be carry-over from other donors' samples.

For the CDR3, the sequence is CASSLASGGYNEQFF. The chain uses TRBV7-9 and TRBJ2-1; TCRdb's D call, TRBD2, is unchecked because there is no DNA. From the cysteine through the phenylalanine, the CDR3 covers 15 amino acids. No DNA has been recorded. CDR1 and CDR2, per the germline V gene (reference sequence), are SEHNR and FQNEAQ.